These 17 T cell receptor beta chains originate from one sample sequenced in a study of T cell responses to AZD1222 COVID-19 vaccine. Libraries were prepared by immunoSEQ multiplex PCR; TCRdb keeps only in-frame clonotypes and omits some of them. The repertoire holds around 50,000 clones, about 90% seen once, with over 15% in the top ten. This specimen was peripheral blood, taken on day 0 of AZD1222 vaccination. Every receptor here comes from an adult in good health.

The chain combines TRBV9 with TRBJ2-1; the D gene is possibly TRBD2 (6 bases). Germline assignment: CDR1 SGDLS and CDR2 YYNGEE. With 3 bases removed from V and 9 bases from J, the gap between germline ends came to 13 bases. The CDR3 has 13 residues. Here the CDR3 DNA reads TGTGCCAGCAGCGACTATAGCGGAGCTGAGCAGTTCTTC. Protein sequence: CASSDYSGAEQFF.

The chain recombines TRBV28 with TRBJ1-2, with D perhaps matching TRBD1 (6 bases). Germline CDR1 MDHEN, CDR2 SYDVKM. Trimming stripped 8 bases from V and 1 base from J, with 8 bases between. The CDR3 runs 12 residues. The CDR3 DNA reads as TGTGCCAGCGCGGACAGTAACTATGGCTACACCTTC. It specifies CASADSNYGYTF.

J is TRBJ2-1 and V is TRBV6-2 or TRBV6-3; D might be TRBD2 (6 bases). Germline V gene lookup returns CDR1 MNHEY and CDR2 SVGEGT. V was clipped by 0 bases and J by 7 bases, with 13 bases between them. This CDR3 spans 15 amino acids. The CDR3 reads CASSYSREWGNEQFF. The CDR3 DNA reads TGTGCCAGCAGTTACTCCCGGGAGTGGGGAAATGAGCAGTTCTTC.

The chain employs TRBV10-3 and TRBJ1-1; the D gene is possibly TRBD1 (6 bases). Germline CDR1 ENHRY, CDR2 SYGVKD. The CDR3 is made up of 15 amino acids. V was pared by 5 bases and J by 0 bases, with 13 bases between. The CDR3 loop is CAISPSGTMNTEAFF. CDR3 sequence (DNA): TGTGCCATCAGTCCTTCAGGGACAATGAACACTGAAGCTTTCTTT.

The chain uses TRBV9 and TRBJ1-2; possible D gene TRBD1, 5 bases. V shed 1 base and J shed 3 bases, with 16 bases lying between them. Germline-derived CDR1 and CDR2 are SGDLS and YYNGEE. The CDR3 has 16 residues. The CDR3 is CASSVLWDGEDYGYTF. In DNA form, the CDR3 reads TGTGCCAGCAGCGTACTTTGGGACGGAGAGGACTATGGCTACACCTTC. The whole variable domain, filled in from reference TRBV9 and TRBJ1-2, reads DSGVTQTPKHLITATGQRVTLRCSPRSGDLSVYWYQQSLDQGLQFLIQYYNGEERAKGNILERFSAQQFPDLHSELNLSSLELGDSALYFCASSVLWDGEDYGYTFGSGTRLTVV.

This sequence joins TRBV7-2 and TRBJ2-1, with TRBD2 matching over 11 bases. CDR3 length: 17 amino acids. J was trimmed by 9 bases and V by 5 bases; bases with no gene match: 15. CDR1 SGHTA and CDR2 FQGNSA come from the germline V gene. Written as DNA, the CDR3 is TGTGCCAGCAGCCCGAGGGGCTTAGCGGGAGGGAGTAGTGAGCAGTTCTTC. Translating gives CASSPRGLAGGSSEQFF.

The chain couples TRBV28 to TRBJ1-6; D is unresolved. V was trimmed by 7 bases and J by 0 bases, leaving 13 bases between them. The CDR3 has 16 residues. Germline V lookup: CDR1 MDHEN, CDR2 SYDVKM. This chain's CDR3 is CASTTDRRSYNSPLHF. CDR3 nucleotide sequence: TGTGCCAGCACTACGGACCGACGCTCCTATAATTCACCCCTCCACTTT.

The sample holds a few counts of this clone. The genes are TRBV30 and TRBJ1-1, with D possibly matching TRBD1 (6 bases). CDR3 size: 17 residues. CDR1 GTSNPN and CDR2 SVGIG come from the germline V gene (reference sequence). Trimming left V 0 bases short and J 3 bases short, with 20 bases between. In DNA form, the CDR3 reads TGTGCCTGGAGTGTACTTCGCCTGGGGGGCTTGGACACTGAAGCTTTCTTT. Its protein product is CAWSVLRLGGLDTEAFF.

This clone was observed a single time. The chain employs TRBV7-3 and TRBJ1-1, with TRBD1 as a possible D gene (5 bases). This CDR3 has 14 amino acids. The germline V and J ends were trimmed by 5 bases and 4 bases, with 14 bases remaining between them. CDR1 is SGHTA, CDR2 FQGTGA, per germline. The CDR3, as DNA: TGTGCCAGCAGCGCCCACCAGGGTGGCACTGAAGCTTTCTTT. As protein: CASSAHQGGTEAFF. The complete variable domain, with remaining parts taken from reference TRBV7-3 and TRBJ1-1, reads GAGVSQTPSNKVTEKGKYVELRCDPISGHTALYWYRQSLGQGPEFLIYFQGTGAADDSGLPNDRFFAVRPEGSVSTLKIQRTERGDSAVYLCASSAHQGGTEAFFGQGTRLTVV.

The chain joins TRBV5-4 to TRBJ2-2, with D hard to call. V shed 2 bases and J shed 5 bases, with 10 bases lying between them. This CDR3 has 14 amino acids. CDR1 is SGHNT and CDR2 is YYREEE in the germline V gene (reference sequence). CDR3 DNA: TGTGCCAGCAGCTTAGAATTATCGACCGGGGAGCTGTTTTTT. Protein sequence: CASSLELSTGELFF.

The J gene is TRBJ2-2, the V gene TRBV19; 8 bases are a match to TRBD2. J was trimmed by 9 bases and V by 1 base; bases with no gene match: 7. CDR1 and CDR2 from the germline V gene are LNHDA and SQIVND (reference sequence). The CDR3 has 15 residues. The CDR3 region is CASSIGAGAGRELFF. DNA for the CDR3: TGTGCCAGTAGTATAGGAGCGGGAGCGGGACGGGAGCTGTTTTTT.

V usage is TRBV5-3 and J usage is TRBJ2-2; 12 positions agree with TRBD2. TRBV5-3 is flagged as an ORF with uncertain function. This CDR3 is built from 17 residues. Trimming removed 6 bases from V and 3 bases from J; junction bases left unmatched: 9. The CDR3 nucleotides read TGTGCCAGAATGTGGGCTAGCGGGAGGGGGGACACCGGGGAGCTGTTTTTT. It is translated as CARMWASGRGDTGELFF.

V is TRBV11-3 and J is TRBJ2-1; 7 bases map to TRBD2. This CDR3 contains 16 residues. Germline lookup yields CDR1 SGHNT and CDR2 YENEEA. The J segment lost 5 bases and the V segment lost 3 bases, leaving 10 bases of the junction unmatched. CDR3 DNA sequence: TGTGCCAGCAGCTTCGGCGGGAGTTTCATAGACAATGAGCAGTTCTTC. It translates to CASSFGGSFIDNEQFF.

This clone was detected a few times. The chain has TRBV6-5 and TRBJ2-1; D is unresolved. The CDR3 totals 15 residues. Germline-derived CDR1 and CDR2 are MNHEY and SVGAGI. V lost 4 bases to trimming and J lost 0 bases, with 10 bases between them. Here the CDR3 DNA reads TGTGCCAGCAGTTCCCGGATGAGCTCCTACAATGAGCAGTTCTTC. It yields the protein CASSSRMSSYNEQFF.

The V gene is TRBV7-8, the J gene TRBJ1-5; D is undetermined. Trimming cost V 2 bases and J 2 bases, with 22 bases left between them. This CDR3 contains 19 residues. Germline loops: CDR1 SGHVS, CDR2 FQNEAQ. CDR3 sequence (DNA): TGTGCCAGCAGCTTACTACTCAGGAGAGACCCTATAGGCAATCAGCCCCAGCATTTT. As protein: CASSLLLRRDPIGNQPQHF.

This clone was picked up one time. The chain carries TRBV4-2 and TRBJ2-6, with 7 bases fitting TRBD1. CDR1 and CDR2 (germline): LGHNA, YNFKEQ. This CDR3 region has 16 residues. V shed 0 bases and J 1 base; nucleotides not matched to a gene: 0. CDR3 sequence reads: CASSQDRGSGANVLTF. The CDR3, as DNA: TGTGCCAGCAGCCAAGACAGGGGGTCTGGGGCCAACGTCCTGACTTTC.

This clone has more than one count but fewer than ten. V usage is TRBV4-1 and J usage is TRBJ2-1; D uncertain. Deletions cut 1 base from V and 5 bases from J, with 12 bases between. CDR3 length equals 15 residues. Germline V gene data show CDR1 as MGHRA and CDR2 as YSYEKL. CDR3 protein: CASSQGLYPDNEQFF. The CDR3 region has the DNA TGCGCCAGCAGCCAAGGCCTCTATCCGGACAATGAGCAGTTCTTC.